This is a list of T cell receptor beta chains from one sample in a study of shared clonotypes between healthy human individuals. TCRdb keeps only in-frame clones here, not all; method: immunoSEQ multiplex PCR. The table lists over 2 million clones, 85% to 95% of them singletons. The specimen sequenced was naive CD4+ T cells sorted from blood. These receptors were taken from a man aged 18 to 30 in good health. Each CDR3 is given with its conserved first and last residue. Each record gives: clone size, J gene, V gene, D gene, CDR3 DNA, CDR3 protein. A D gene is named only where the DNA matches it firmly. Only part of the rows carry a size: once, few, many, or a class if the clone is expanded.

.,TRBJ2-1,TRBV7-2,TRBD2,TGTGCCAGCACTCCGACCGGGACTAGAGTAAATGAGCAGTTCTTC,CASTPTGTRVNEQFF
.,TRBJ2-7,TRBV5-1,TRBD2,TGCGCCAGCAGCCCGGGTCTAGCGGGAGGGACCTACGAGCAGTACTTC,CASSPGLAGGTYEQYF
.,TRBJ2-7,TRBV5-1,TRBD1,TGCGCCAGCAGAATGGGGGGACAGGGAACTTACGAGCAGTACTTC,CASRMGGQGTYEQYF
.,TRBJ1-3,TRBV20-1,.,TGCAGTGCTAGCCACGGAAACACCATATATTTT,CSASHGNTIYF
.,TRBJ1-1,TRBV20-1,.,TGCAGTTCAGGGAACACTGAAGCTTTCTTT,CSSGNTEAFF
.,TRBJ2-4,TRBV7-2,.,TGTGCCAGCAGCTTCGAGACGTTAGGAAACATTCAGTACTTC,CASSFETLGNIQYF
.,TRBJ2-6,TRBV4-1,.,TGCGCCAGCAGCCCCGGGATTCTCTCAGGGGCCAACGTCCTGACTTTC,CASSPGILSGANVLTF
once,TRBJ1-2,TRBV6-1,.,TGTGCCAGCAGTGAAACAGACTATGGCTACACCTTC,CASSETDYGYTF
.,TRBJ2-3,TRBV7-8,TRBD2,TGTGCCAGCAGCTTTTCAGGGACTAGCGGAGCAGATACGCAGTATTTT,CASSFSGTSGADTQYF
.,TRBJ2-7,TRBV10-3,.,TGTGCCATCAGTGAGACAGGCCTCGGCTCGGAGCAGTACTTC,CAISETGLGSEQYF
.,TRBJ1-5,TRBV19,.,TGTGCCAGTAGTATTGGTTCGGCTGGGACTCAGCCCCAGCATTTT,CASSIGSAGTQPQHF
.,TRBJ1-2,TRBV28,.,TGTGCCAGCAGTTTAGGGCAAGGGGGCTACACCTTC,CASSLGQGGYTF
.,TRBJ2-1,TRBV27,TRBD1,TGTGCCAGCAGTCTCAGACGGGACAGGGCCCATGAGCAGTTCTTC,CASSLRRDRAHEQFF
.,TRBJ2-1,TRBV7-3,TRBD2,TGTGCCAGCAGCTTAAGCCCGACTAGCGGGGGGAAAACTAATGAGCAGTTCTTC,CASSLSPTSGGKTNEQFF
.,TRBJ2-3,TRBV6-5,.,TGTGCCAGCTCACGAGGCACAGATACGCAGTATTTT,CASSRGTDTQYF
.,TRBJ1-6,TRBV7-9,.,TGTGCCAGCAGCTTCGGGCTGGAAAATTCACCCCTCCACTTT,CASSFGLENSPLHF
.,TRBJ1-5,TRBV30,.,TGTGCCTGGAGTTTACAGCCCGATCAGCCCCAGCATTTT,CAWSLQPDQPQHF
.,TRBJ2-1,TRBV19,TRBD2,TGTGCCAGTAGTACAGGACTAGCGGGACTAAATGAGCAGTTCTTC,CASSTGLAGLNEQFF
.,TRBJ1-1,TRBV6-6,.,TGTGCCAGCAGTTTTCCGGGGGCGGGAACTGAAGCTTTCTTT,CASSFPGAGTEAFF
.,TRBJ1-6,TRBV18,.,TGTGCCAGCTCATATTCGACAGATAGTAATTCACCCCTCCACTTT,CASSYSTDSNSPLHF
.,TRBJ2-5,TRBV9,TRBD2,TGTGCCAGCAGCGTACAGGCTAGCGGGTTCCAAGAGACCCAGTACTTC,CASSVQASGFQETQYF
.,TRBJ1-1,TRBV27,.,TGTGCCAGCAGTCCCCCCCGGGGGGAAGCTTTCTTT,CASSPPRGEAFF
once,TRBJ2-4,TRBV11-2,.,TGTGCCAGCAGCTTAGCCGGGATCAGATCAGACATTCAGTACTTC,CASSLAGIRSDIQYF
.,TRBJ2-7,TRBV6-1,.,TGCGTGACTCAGGGGACGGCAGCCTACGAGCAGTACTTC,CVTQGTAAYEQYF
.,TRBJ1-3,TRBV9,.,TGTGCCAGCAGCGCTGACAGTCGCTCTGGAAACACCATATATTTT,CASSADSRSGNTIYF
.,TRBJ1-1,TRBV14,TRBD1,TGTGCCAGCAGCCTACCCCAGGGGGCTAGGACTGAAGCTTTCTTT,CASSLPQGARTEAFF
.,TRBJ2-1,TRBV5-1,.,TGCGCCAGCAGCTTGGTTGCCCAGAACTCCTACAATGAGCAGTTCTTC,CASSLVAQNSYNEQFF
.,TRBJ2-5,TRBV28,TRBD2,TGTGCCAGCAGTTCCGGGACTAGCGGACTCCAAGAGACCCAGTACTTC,CASSSGTSGLQETQYF
.,TRBJ1-6,TRBV19,.,TGTGCCAGTAGTATGGGGCAGATCGCAAGCTCCTATAATTCACCCCTCCACTTT,CASSMGQIASSYNSPLHF
.,TRBJ2-1,TRBV5-1,.,TGCGCCAGCAGCGTCCGGGGAAACAATGAGCAGTTCTTC,CASSVRGNNEQFF
.,TRBJ2-1,TRBV5-1,TRBD1,TGCGCCAGCAGCTTTCTGGACAGGGTGGGGGAGCAGTTCTTC,CASSFLDRVGEQFF
.,TRBJ1-2,TRBV19,.,TGTGCCAGTAGTCGCTGGAATCCGGATGGCTACACCTTC,CASSRWNPDGYTF
.,TRBJ1-5,TRBV6-5,.,TGTGCCAGCAGTTACTCGCGGGATCAGCCCCAGCATTTT,CASSYSRDQPQHF
once,TRBJ2-3,TRBV29-1,TRBD2,TGCAGCGTTGGACTAGCGACTAGCACAGATACGCAGTATTTT,CSVGLATSTDTQYF